This paragraph covers one T cell receptor beta chain sequence. This clone has more than one count but fewer than ten. No antigen is known for it. Nothing much larger sits one base from this clone, and base qualities are not available. Participants in the prospective study were enrolled through a virtual design, were aged roughly 18 to 90 years, and lived in 24 United States geographic areas. In the prospective study, participants were assigned to cohorts based on the clinical history participants reported in a screening survey and a study questionnaire. A participant counted as exposed if, within 2 weeks of entering the study, that participant had been in contact with someone who had a PCR-confirmed or clinician-diagnosed COVID-19 case. Mobile phlebotomists in the prospective study collected whole blood, serum and a nasopharyngeal or oropharyngeal swab from every participant. Over an approximately 2-month period, participants in the prospective study had the option of providing additional blood draws and questionnaires. Prospective study blood samples were shipped either frozen or at room temperature before DNA extraction.

TCRbeta CDR3 regions were amplified from genomic DNA using the immunoSEQ Assay, a bias-controlled multiplex PCR. As for the authors' bioinformatics: The number of nucleated cells in each sample was estimated by amplification of reference gene primers within the assay. To quantify the absolute abundance of each unique TCRbeta CDR3 rearrangement, sequence reads were collapsed and filtered. For each sample, productive Simpson clonality was calculated as the square root of Simpson's diversity index over productive rearrangements. The table was pulled from immuneACCESS by TCRdb, which kept in-frame rearrangements only. Such tables lose some clones; where checked, under half of the loss comes from unresolved V genes, and the rest has no known cause. V and J calls and clone size are as listed in that table; D and trimming were resolved from the DNA. The sample contains fewer than 250,000 clones, over 75% of them found a single time. Clones ranked in the top ten supply over 3.5% of the sample.

This entry belongs to a study of blood T cell repertoires in COVID-19 (dated by TCRdb to 2018 to 2020). About the full investigation: Collaborator samples came from the United States, Italy and Spain and covered acute and convalescent phases of COVID-19. The prospective study material was composed of cDNA or gDNA derived from T cells, B-cell-depleted T cells, or PBMCs. Deeply sampled blood TCRbeta repertoires from subjects exposed to, actively infected with, or recovered from COVID-19 were included in the dataset. The repertoires were released in a freely available public database meant as a resource for research on the immune response to SARS-CoV-2. The samples were drawn from the first 160 participants of the ongoing ImmuneRACE study and from 950 to 1,500 subjects provided by 6 global collaborators. A de-identified subject ID, COVID-19 status, age in years and sex were almost always included in the sample metadata. Where available, HLA class I and class II types were obtained from metadata supplied by the sample provider rather than from assay-based typing.

General study outcomes and caveats: The quantity of clinical and demographic metadata differed by source and by participant and was supplied without curation.

CDR1 and CDR2 were assigned from the germline V gene as SNHLY and FYNNEI. The germline V end is reduced by 8 bases and the J end by 6 bases; junction bases left unmatched: 12. The CDR3 holds 15 amino acids from the cysteine to the phenylalanine. The DNA shown is the 45-base CDR3, in frame from base 1. Sequenced input: PBMCs or T cells enriched from blood (not recorded which). This receptor chain uses TRBV2 and TRBJ2-1, with 8 bases matching TRBD1. This clonotype was sampled from a woman aged 25 to 39 who had been exposed to COVID-19. The DNA sequence is as follows: TGTGCCAGCTGGGGGGACAGGAGGGGTTCCAATGAGCAGTTCTTC. It encodes CASWGDRRGSNEQFF. Reference TRBV2 and TRBJ2-1 genes cover what lies past the CDR3, so the full variable domain is EPEVTQTPSHQVTQMGQEVILRCVPISNHLYFYWYRQILGQKVEFLVSFYNNEISEKSEIFDDQFSVERPDGSNFTLKIRSTKLEDSAMYFCASWGDRRGSNEQFFGPGTRLTVL.